The clone carrying this T cell receptor (beta chain) has more than one count but fewer than ten. Antigen unknown. CDR3 length: 16 amino acids. V was clipped by 3 bases and J by 1 base, with 16 bases between them. Germline CDR1 and CDR2: KGHSH and LQKENI. This sample was taken from a study of human T cells and chemical hapten exposure. Study-level background: The sensitizing agent was 2% DPC, placed on roughly 2 cm by roughly 2 cm of upper inner arm skin. Each week of the approximately 23-week study, patients had diphenylcyclopropenone applied to the scalp. Findings of the study overall: The presence of alopecia in the donors means their immune response may differ from healthy people's.

From the RACE reads, TCRdb called clonotypes with MiXCR, one entry per CDR3 protein. The sample lists about 290,000 distinct CDR3 sequences, around 7% occurring once. Sample time point: pre-sensitization, week 0. Sample treatment: therapeutic diphenylcyclopropenone sensitization with weekly scalp DPC. Staff drew blood before applying each patch test. This clonotype was sampled from a man aged 18-30 years with alopecia areata. Some clones in this sample may be carry-over from other donors' samples. The sample in question was whole blood, obtained in connection with sensitization to the hapten diphenylcyclopropenone (DPC). The gene calls are TRBV18 and TRBJ2-7; D might be TRBD1 or TRBD2, each matching 5 bases. Here the CDR3 reads CASSPNPRGQSYEQYF. Written as DNA, the CDR3 is TGTGCCAGCTCACCCAATCCCCGGGGCCAATCCTACGAGCAGTACTTC. The entire variable domain, with the rest obtained from reference TRBV18 and TRBJ2-7, is as follows: NAGVMQNPRHLVRRRGQEARLRCSPMKGHSHVYWYRQLPEEGLKFMVYLQKENIIDESGMPKERFSAEFPKEGPSILRIQQVVRGDSAAYFCASSPNPRGQSYEQYFGPGTRLTVT.